Listed here are 11 T cell receptor beta chains from one sample, sequenced in a study of blood T cell repertoires in COVID-19. TCRdb keeps only in-frame clones here, not all; method: immunoSEQ multiplex PCR. The table records 100,000 or so clones, around four fifths of them present only once. Sequencing used peripheral blood. The receptors were gathered from a man over 45 with active or convalescent COVID-19.

This clone was seen only once. The V call is TRBV28, the J call TRBJ1-1, with 9 bases aligning to TRBD1. Germline assignment: CDR1 MDHEN and CDR2 SYDVKM. Losses at the gene ends were 4 bases for V and 5 bases for J; bases not matched to a gene: 11. The CDR3 contains 16 residues. The CDR3 here is CASSSPGTGQLTEAFF. DNA for the CDR3: TGTGCCAGCAGTTCCCCCGGGACAGGGCAGTTGACTGAAGCTTTCTTT.

The rearrangement links TRBV30 to TRBJ2-1; possibly TRBD1 for D (6 bases). The CDR3 is 13 residues long. The germline V and J ends were trimmed by 3 bases and 8 bases, with 14 bases remaining between them. Per the germline V gene, CDR1 is GTSNPN and CDR2 is SVGIG (reference sequence). CDR3 sequence reads: CAWRKGGLDEQFF. CDR3 bases: TGTGCCTGGAGGAAAGGGGGTTTAGATGAGCAGTTCTTC.

V and J are TRBV11-3 and TRBJ2-3; 8 positions agree with TRBD2. J was trimmed by 4 bases and V by 0 bases; bases with no gene match: 3. Germline lookup yields CDR1 SGHNT and CDR2 YENEEA. The CDR3 is made up of 15 amino acids. In DNA form, the CDR3 reads TGTGCCAGCAGCTTAGACAGCGGGAGATCAGATACGCAGTATTTT. Amino acids: CASSLDSGRSDTQYF.

This clone occurred once. This chain connects TRBV6-5 to TRBJ1-2, with D possibly being TRBD1 (6 bases). The CDR3 has 13 amino acids. V was trimmed by 3 bases and J by 3 bases, leaving 8 bases between them. Germline CDR1 is MNHEY and CDR2 is SVGAGI. In nucleotides, the CDR3 is TGTGCCAGCAGTTATTCAGGGGACTATGGCTACACCTTC. It translates to CASSYSGDYGYTF.

V and J are TRBV13 and TRBJ1-1, with D uncertain. Germline V CDR1 and CDR2: PRHDT, FYEKMQ (reference sequence). The CDR3 length is 14 residues. Trimming cost V 3 bases and J 4 bases, with 12 bases left between them. CDR3 sequence (DNA): TGTGCCAGCAGCTTGTGGAGATTCTCCACTGAAGCTTTCTTT. Translating it yields CASSLWRFSTEAFF.

The V and J genes are TRBV21-1 and TRBJ2-4; the table's D call, TRBD1, has no DNA check behind it. TRBV21-1 is recorded as a pseudogene. The CDR3 runs to 12 residues. CDR3 bases: TGTGCCAGCAGCAACGGACAGGGAGGGCAGTACTTC. Protein product: CASSNGQGGQYF.

The rearrangement links TRBV7-6 to TRBJ1-5, with TRBD1 matching 7 bases. The CDR3 sequence is 17 residues long. Germline-derived CDR1 and CDR2 are SGHVS and FNYEAQ. V shed 5 bases and J 1 base; nucleotides not matched to a gene: 11. The CDR3 DNA reads TGTGCCAGCAGCCCTAGCGCGGGACAGCACAGCAATCAGCCCCAGCATTTT. Its translation: CASSPSAGQHSNQPQHF.

The J gene is TRBJ2-7, the V gene TRBV6-5; 7 bases align to TRBD1. Germline CDR1 MNHEY, CDR2 SVGAGI. The CDR3 spans 15 residues. V lost 6 bases to trimming and J lost 1 base; unmatched junction nucleotides: 9. The CDR3: CASRKTGVPSYEQYF. In nucleotides, the CDR3 is TGTGCCAGCAGAAAAACAGGGGTCCCTTCCTACGAGCAGTACTTC.

This clone was seen once. The chain carries TRBV2 and TRBJ2-2, with 8 bases fitting TRBD1. The J segment lost 2 bases and the V segment lost 8 bases, leaving 4 bases of the junction unmatched. CDR1 SNHLY and CDR2 FYNNEI come from the germline V gene. This CDR3 contains 14 residues. The CDR3, as DNA: TGTGCCAGCCGGGACAGGATCAACACCGGGGAGCTGTTTTTT. Translation: CASRDRINTGELFF.

The rearrangement joins TRBV6-4 to TRBJ2-7; the match to TRBD2 covers 8 bases. The V and J ends lost 3 bases and 6 bases, in that order; junction bases with no gene match: 7. The CDR3 spans 14 residues. Looked up from germline, CDR1 is MRHNA and CDR2 is SNTAGT. The CDR3 DNA is TGTGCCAGCAGTGAAAGAGCGGGAGAACGCGAGCAGTACTTC. Residues: CASSERAGEREQYF.

This rearrangement joins TRBV29-1 to TRBJ1-1; D remains ambiguous. This CDR3 comprises 11 residues. Trimming pared 4 bases from V and 5 bases from J, leaving 8 bases between. Germline CDR1 and CDR2: SQVTM and ANQGSEA. This chain's CDR3 is CSVGRGTEAFF. The CDR3 bases are TGCAGCGTTGGGCGGGGAACTGAAGCTTTCTTT.